These 28 T cell receptor beta chains originate from one sample sequenced in a study of CD4 T cells in relation to SARS-CoV-2 and coronaviruses. CD4+ T cells from unexposed donors were obtained before the COVID-19 pandemic (2011-2018). After roughly ten days of culture, CD4+ T cells were isolated. Assay: immunoSEQ multiplex PCR; the TCRdb copy retains only in-frame clones and omits some. The data show about 27,000 clones, 76% seen once. Their antigen targets remain unknown. The sample consisted of CD4+ T cells from PBMCs, cultured in vitro. The receptors stem from a human donor in good health.

The V gene is TRBV11-3, the J gene TRBJ1-1; TRBD1 matches 9 bases. Germline V CDR1 and CDR2: SGHNT, YENEEA. This CDR3 is built from 14 residues. J gave up 1 base and V 5 bases, and 2 bases lay outside the gene matches. The CDR3 sequence is CASSMGQGNTEAFF. The CDR3, as DNA: TGTGCCAGCAGCATGGGACAGGGGAACACTGAAGCTTTCTTT.

The chain carries TRBV19 and TRBJ2-1; 9 nucleotides agree with TRBD2. The CDR3 is made up of 16 amino acids. Germline V gene sequence: CDR1 LNHDA, CDR2 SQIVND (reference sequence). J gave up 1 base and V 3 bases, and 4 bases lay outside the gene matches. The CDR3 nucleotides are TGTGCCAGTAGTATGATGGCGGGGGGGTCCTACAATGAGCAGTTCTTC. It yields the protein CASSMMAGGSYNEQFF.

V is TRBV5-1 and J is TRBJ2-5; tentatively, D is TRBD1 or TRBD2 (6 bases each). The V end was cut by 4 bases, the J end by 4 bases, with 17 bases between. CDR3 length: 15 amino acids. Germline lookup yields CDR1 SGHRS and CDR2 YFSETQ. The DNA of the CDR3 is TGCGCCAGCAGCGTCCTAGGAGGGGGACCAGAGACCCAGTACTTC. Translation gives CASSVLGGGPETQYF. Together with reference TRBV5-1 and TRBJ2-5, the CDR3 gives the full variable domain: KAGVTQTPRYLIKTRGQQVTLSCSPISGHRSVSWYQQTPGQGLQFLFEYFSETQRNKGNFPGRFSGRQFSNSRSEMNVSTLELGDSALYLCASSVLGGGPETQYFGPGTRLLVL.

The rearrangement links TRBV6-2 or TRBV6-3 to TRBJ2-3, with D possibly TRBD2 on 6 matching bases. Germline V gives CDR1 MNHEY, CDR2 SVGEGT. CDR3 length: 12 amino acids. V was clipped by 6 bases and J by 6 bases, with 10 bases between them. CDR3 nucleotides: TGTGCCAGCAGCGGTCTAGCGGATACGCAGTATTTT. Translation gives CASSGLADTQYF.

This clone was seen a handful of times. V and J are TRBV20-1 and TRBJ2-7; 9 bases line up with TRBD1. This CDR3 is 18 amino acids long. Germline CDR1 reads DFQATT; CDR2 reads SNEGSKA (reference sequence). V lost 3 bases to trimming and J lost 8 bases; unmatched junction nucleotides: 23. Written as DNA, the CDR3 is TGCAGTGCTAGTTCGTCGGGACAGGGTTCCTCCCGGGAGCCCCAGCAGTACTTC. Protein: CSASSSGQGSSREPQQYF.

Here the CDR3 reads CASSPQAGMNTEAFF. The CDR3 DNA follows: TGTGCCAGTAGTCCACAAGCTGGGATGAACACTGAAGCTTTCTTT. This chain links TRBV19 with TRBJ1-1; D is ambiguous. CDR3 length: 15 residues. Per the germline V gene, CDR1 is LNHDA and CDR2 is SQIVND (reference sequence). Trimming took 5 bases from V and 0 from J, leaving 13 bases between them.

The chain has TRBV24-1 and TRBJ2-3; no reliable D call. Per the germline V gene, CDR1 is KGHDR and CDR2 is SFDVKD. CDR3 length: 13 amino acids. The ends were cut back, 3 bases at V and 2 bases at J, with 5 bases in the middle. This CDR3 reads CATSDQNTDTQYF. CDR3 DNA sequence: TGTGCCACCAGTGATCAAAACACAGATACGCAGTATTTT.

In its sample, this clone was seen a few times. The genes are TRBV3-1 (or the pseudogene TRBV3-2) and TRBJ1-2, with TRBD1 identical over 8 bases. V shed 5 bases and J 0 bases; nucleotides not matched to a gene: 2. Germline values: CDR1 LGHDT, CDR2 YNNKEL (reference sequence). The CDR3 loop spans 14 amino acids. The CDR3 region is CASSLQGANYGYTF. The CDR3 nucleotides are TGTGCCAGCAGCTTACAGGGGGCTAACTATGGCTACACCTTC.

The chain is built from TRBV19 and TRBJ2-4; D may be TRBD2 (6 bases). Trimming removed 3 bases at V and 1 base at J, with 10 bases between. Germline V gives CDR1 LNHDA, CDR2 SQIVND (reference sequence). The CDR3 length is 15 residues. The CDR3, as DNA: TGTGCCAGTAGTATGGGGGGAGCGGCCAAAAACATTCAGTACTTC. Translation gives CASSMGGAAKNIQYF.

V and J are TRBV7-9 and TRBJ2-1, with D tentatively TRBD1 (6 bases). This CDR3 is built from 13 residues. V was clipped by 5 bases and J by 6 bases, with 11 bases between them. CDR1 SEHNR and CDR2 FQNEAQ come from the germline V gene (reference sequence). The CDR3 loop reads CASSPDSPNEQFF. As DNA, the CDR3 is TGTGCCAGCAGCCCGGACAGTCCCAATGAGCAGTTCTTC.

The gene calls are TRBV6-5 and TRBJ1-1; D is unresolved. CDR3 size: 11 residues. Per the germline V gene, CDR1 is MNHEY and CDR2 is SVGAGI. V was clipped by 10 bases and J by 3 bases, with 9 bases between them. The CDR3 region has the DNA TGTGCCACCCTCGGAGACACTGAAGCTTTCTTT. As protein: CATLGDTEAFF.

The chain has TRBV7-9 and TRBJ2-6; a weak D match, TRBD1 (5 bases). This CDR3 comprises 15 residues. V was cut by 1 base and J by 4 bases, with 8 bases left in between. Germline CDR1 is SEHNR and CDR2 is FQNEAQ (reference sequence). The CDR3 DNA follows: TGTGCCAGCAGCTTAGGGGGCCGGGGGGCCAACGTCCTGACTTTC. Protein: CASSLGGRGANVLTF. Together with reference TRBV7-9 and TRBJ2-6, the CDR3 gives the full variable domain: DTGVSQNPRHKITKRGQNVTFRCDPISEHNRLYWYRQTLGQGPEFLTYFQNEAQLEKSRLLSDRFSAERPKGSFSTLEIQRTEQGDSAMYLCASSLGGRGANVLTFGAGSRLTVL.

The chain has TRBV4-1 and TRBJ1-4; tentatively, D is TRBD1 (5 bases). V gave up 1 base and J gave up 6 bases, with 15 bases separating them. Germline V gives CDR1 MGHRA, CDR2 YSYEKL. CDR3 length equals 16 residues. The CDR3 DNA follows: TGCGCCAGCAGCCAAGTCCCGGGGGGGGTTGATGAAAAACTGTTTTTT. Its translation is CASSQVPGGVDEKLFF.

The chain links TRBV7-8 to TRBJ2-2; 8 bases are shared with TRBD1. The CDR3 covers 15 residues. Germline V gene lookup returns CDR1 SGHVS and CDR2 FQNEAQ. The V and J ends lost 4 bases and 3 bases, in that order; junction bases with no gene match: 4. The CDR3 region is CASSSTGGYTGELFF. The CDR3 nucleotides read TGTGCCAGCAGCTCAACAGGGGGGTACACCGGGGAGCTGTTTTTT.

The chain links TRBV11-3 to TRBJ2-1; D not resolved. The CDR3 is made up of 12 amino acids. The V and J ends lost 5 bases and 5 bases respectively, with 7 bases between them. Germline CDR1 SGHNT, CDR2 YENEEA. CDR3 region: CASSERDNEQFF. CDR3 sequence (DNA): TGTGCCAGCAGCGAAAGGGACAATGAGCAGTTCTTC. Full variable domain (remainder filled in from reference TRBV11-3 and TRBJ2-1): EAGVVQSPRYKIIEKKQPVAFWCNPISGHNTLYWYLQNLGQGPELLIRYENEEAVDDSQLPKDRFSAERLKGVDSTLKIQPAELGDSAVYLCASSERDNEQFFGPGTRLTVL.

The chain joins TRBV7-2 to TRBJ2-2; TRBD1 might be the D (7 bases). Looked up from germline, CDR1 is SGHTA and CDR2 is FQGNSA. The CDR3 loop spans 16 amino acids. Deletions cut 4 bases from V and 3 bases from J, with 15 bases between. CDR3 nucleotides: TGTGCCAGCAGCTCACACAGGGGCGGGGACACCGGGGAGCTGTTTTTT. Amino acids: CASSSHRGGDTGELFF.

The chain combines TRBV5-1 with TRBJ2-3; tentatively, D is TRBD1 (5 bases). This CDR3 has 17 residues. V gave up 4 bases and J gave up 1 base, with 19 bases separating them. The germline CDR1 and CDR2 sequences are SGHRS and YFSETQ. In DNA form, the CDR3 reads TGCGCCAGCAGCGGGGTCCGCGGCAGGGCCGGCACAGATACGCAGTATTTT. It yields the protein CASSGVRGRAGTDTQYF.

This sequence joins TRBV7-2 and TRBJ2-5; 9 bases match TRBD2. V dropped 5 bases and J dropped 5; count of bases not matched to a gene: 15. This CDR3 region has 17 residues. Germline lookup yields CDR1 SGHTA and CDR2 FQGNSA. As DNA, the CDR3 is TGTGCCAGCAGCCCCAATTGGCAGCGGGGGGCGGCGGAGACCCAGTACTTC. As protein: CASSPNWQRGAAETQYF. Variable domain in full (rest from reference TRBV7-2 and TRBJ2-5): GAGVSQSPSNKVTEKGKDVELRCDPISGHTALYWYRQSLGQGLEFLIYFQGNSAPDKSGLPSDRFSAERTGGSVSTLTIQRTQQEDSAVYLCASSPNWQRGAAETQYFGPGTRLLVL.

The chain carries TRBV3-1 (or the pseudogene TRBV3-2) and TRBJ2-6, with D hard to call. CDR3 length equals 13 residues. The germline V gene has CDR1 LGHDT and CDR2 YNNKEL (reference sequence). Trimming took off 4 bases at V and 10 bases at J, with 11 bases between the two ends. CDR3 protein: CASSPAEGNVLTF. DNA of the CDR3: TGTGCCAGCAGCCCGGCGGAAGGGAACGTCCTGACTTTC.

This clone has just a few counts. V usage is TRBV6-2 or TRBV6-3 and J usage is TRBJ2-3; no clear D. CDR1 is MNHEY and CDR2 is SVGEGT in the germline V gene. V was cut by 2 bases and J by 0 bases, with 18 bases left in between. CDR3 length: 18 residues. In nucleotides, the CDR3 is TGTGCCAGCAGTTACGGGCTGGTCGTGGGTGCTAGCACAGATACGCAGTATTTT. Translated: CASSYGLVVGASTDTQYF.

This chain connects TRBV2 to TRBJ1-5; D is uncertain. V lost 2 bases, J lost 0 bases, and 5 bases lay in between. The germline V gene has CDR1 SNHLY and CDR2 FYNNEI. The length of the CDR3 is 14 residues. Here the CDR3 DNA reads TGTGCCAGCAGTGAACTTTCTAGCAATCAGCCCCAGCATTTT. Translated: CASSELSSNQPQHF. Full variable domain (remainder filled in from reference TRBV2 and TRBJ1-5): EPEVTQTPSHQVTQMGQEVILRCVPISNHLYFYWYRQILGQKVEFLVSFYNNEISEKSEIFDDQFSVERPDGSNFTLKIRSTKLEDSAMYFCASSELSSNQPQHFGDGTRLSIL.

This clone was observed a few times. The J gene is TRBJ1-5, the V gene TRBV3-1 (or the pseudogene TRBV3-2); a weak D match, TRBD1 (5 bases). V was cut by 2 bases and J by 9 bases, with 17 bases left in between. The CDR3 covers 15 residues. The germline V gene has CDR1 LGHDT and CDR2 YNNKEL (reference sequence). The CDR3 spells CASSQKIGPGGPQHF. The CDR3 DNA reads as TGTGCCAGCAGCCAAAAAATAGGTCCCGGGGGGCCCCAGCATTTT.

This clone was counted once. J is TRBJ2-2 and V is TRBV4-3; D is perhaps TRBD2 (6 bases). This CDR3 has 16 residues. V shed 0 bases and J shed 4 bases, with 12 bases lying between them. CDR1 is LGHNA, CDR2 YSLEER, per germline. The CDR3 spells CASSQEPGGITGELFF. For the CDR3, the DNA is TGCGCCAGCAGCCAAGAACCCGGGGGAATCACCGGGGAGCTGTTTTTT.

The chain couples TRBV19 to TRBJ2-7; tentatively, D is TRBD2 (7 bases). The ends were cut back, 8 bases at V and 4 bases at J, with 15 bases in the middle. The germline V gene has CDR1 LNHDA and CDR2 SQIVND (reference sequence). The CDR3 is 13 amino acids. CDR3 DNA: TGTGCCAGTGGGGGGGCAGTATCATACGAGCAGTACTTC. This translates into CASGGAVSYEQYF.

This chain joins TRBV6-2 or TRBV6-3 and TRBJ1-5; D may be TRBD1 (5 bases). The germline V gene encodes CDR1 MNHEY and CDR2 SVGEGT. This CDR3 is built from 13 residues. V dropped 1 base and J dropped 5 bases, with 6 bases sitting between them. Here the CDR3 reads CASSYFRDQPQHF. The CDR3 DNA follows: TGTGCCAGCAGTTACTTCAGGGATCAGCCCCAGCATTTT.

V gene TRBV4-3 combines with J gene TRBJ2-2; D is undetermined. This CDR3 contains 17 residues. Germline V gene sequence: CDR1 LGHNA, CDR2 YSLEER. V was shortened by 4 bases and J by 6 bases, with 21 bases between the two germline ends. CDR3 in amino acids: CASSPGAAIGFSGELFF. CDR3 coding DNA: TGCGCCAGCAGCCCTGGTGCCGCAATAGGGTTTTCCGGGGAGCTGTTTTTT.

The sample holds a few counts of this clone. The V gene is TRBV30, the J gene TRBJ2-1, with D hard to call. CDR1 is GTSNPN, CDR2 SVGIG, per germline (reference sequence). The CDR3 extends over 14 amino acids. Trimming removed 2 bases from V and 0 bases from J, with 8 bases in between. DNA for the CDR3: TGTGCCTGGAGTCCCGCGAGCTCCTACAATGAGCAGTTCTTC. It translates to CAWSPASSYNEQFF. The whole variable domain, filled in from reference TRBV30 and TRBJ2-1, reads SQTIHQWPATLVQPVGSPLSLECTVEGTSNPNLYWYRQAAGRGLQLLFYSVGIGQISSEVPQNLSASRPQDRQFILSSKKLLLSDSGFYLCAWSPASSYNEQFFGPGTRLTVL.

The chain links TRBV12-5 to TRBJ2-3; D is possibly TRBD1 (6 bases). V gave up 7 bases and J gave up 2 bases, with 19 bases separating them. CDR1 and CDR2 (germline): LGHNT, FRNRAP. This CDR3 is 16 amino acids long. The CDR3 here is CASAPGASPSTDTQYF. Here the CDR3 DNA reads TGTGCTAGTGCCCCAGGGGCTTCCCCTTCCACAGATACGCAGTATTTT.